Below, 12 T cell receptor beta chains from the same sample are listed, as sequenced in a study of T cells expressing NK-cell markers. TCRdb processed the 5' RACE reads again and assigns one entry to each CDR3 protein, with no DNA. Reported are 350,000 to 500,000 distinct CDR3 sequences; the ten largest clones contain 7.3%. Material: blood T cells: a sorted CD56 or NKG2C T cell subset, CD4+ or CD8+ T cells, or bulk PBMC T cells (not recorded which). All receptors come from a woman between 18 and 75 years old in good health.

The chain employs TRBV29-1 and TRBJ2-5; there is no DNA to check the TCRdb D call of TRBD1. Germline lookup yields CDR1 SQVTM and CDR2 ANQGSEA. The CDR3 totals 12 residues. The CDR3 here is CSSAQGAETQYF. The entire variable domain, with the rest obtained from reference TRBV29-1 and TRBJ2-5, is as follows: SAVISQKPSRDICQRGTSLTIQCQVDSQVTMMFWYRQQPGQSLTLIATANQGSEATYESGFVIDKFPISRPNLTFSTLTVSNMSPEDSSIYLCSSAQGAETQYFGPGTRLLVL.

J is TRBJ1-5 and V is TRBV20-1. The CDR3 consists of 12 residues. Per the germline V gene, CDR1 is DFQATT and CDR2 is SNEGSKA (reference sequence). Here the CDR3 reads CSARENNQPQHF.

The V gene is TRBV3-1, the J gene TRBJ1-1. This CDR3 comprises 13 residues. Germline CDR1 LGHDT, CDR2 YNNKEL (reference sequence). CDR3 sequence reads: CASSQLSGTEAFF.

This chain joins TRBV6-1 and TRBJ2-3. The CDR3 loop spans 14 amino acids. Germline-derived CDR1 and CDR2 are MNHNS and SASEGT. CDR3 loop: CASSPAGSTDTQYF.

This rearrangement joins TRBV19 to TRBJ2-2; absent DNA, TCRdb's TRBD1 call cannot be checked. Germline CDR1 reads LNHDA; CDR2 reads SQIVND (reference sequence). CDR3 size: 13 residues. CDR3 sequence reads: CASITGGSGELFF. The full variable domain, with the rest looked up from reference TRBV19 and TRBJ2-2, is DGGITQSPKYLFRKEGQNVTLSCEQNLNHDAMYWYRQDPGQGLRLIYYSQIVNDFQKGDIAEGYSVSREKKESFPLTVTSAQKNPTAFYLCASITGGSGELFFGEGSRLTVL.

This chain connects TRBV6-1 to TRBJ2-3. Germline CDR1 MNHNS, CDR2 SASEGT. The CDR3 is 14 amino acids. The CDR3 region is CASSWRASTDTQYF.

The rearrangement joins TRBV6-1 to TRBJ1-1; as DNA is missing, the TRBD1 call by TCRdb cannot be tested. Germline values: CDR1 MNHNS, CDR2 SASEGT. There are 13 residues in the CDR3. The CDR3 reads CASSQGWNTEAFF.

The chain combines TRBV7-9 with TRBJ2-1; TCRdb's D call, TRBD2, is unchecked because there is no DNA. The CDR3 covers 17 residues. Per germline, CDR1 SEHNR and CDR2 FQNEAQ (reference sequence). CDR3 sequence: CASSPRLAGGPGDEQFF.

This chain connects TRBV20-1 to TRBJ2-5. Germline CDR1 and CDR2: DFQATT and SNEGSKA (reference sequence). The CDR3 runs to 11 residues. This CDR3 is CSAKGSQTQYF.

The gene calls are TRBV25-1 and TRBJ2-3. This CDR3 has 13 amino acids. Germline assignment: CDR1 MGHDK and CDR2 SYGVNS. The CDR3 sequence is CASSDVGIDTQYF.

The genes are TRBV11-3 and TRBJ2-2. The germline gives CDR1 SGHNT, CDR2 YENEEA. There are 12 residues in the CDR3. The CDR3 sequence: CASSFGVGELFF.

The V call is TRBV7-9, the J call TRBJ2-1. Germline V CDR1 and CDR2: SEHNR, FQNEAQ (reference sequence). The CDR3 extends over 13 amino acids. CDR3 in amino acids: CASSFLRYNEQFF.